A selection of T cell receptor beta chains follows, all from one sample in a study of T cell responses to AZD1222 COVID-19 vaccine. This table comes from immunoSEQ multiplex PCR, and its TCRdb copy is limited to in-frame clones, with some not included. Of 79,000 or so clones detected, roughly 87% appear once; the ten largest clones hold roughly 5%. Sequenced material: peripheral blood, taken 28 days after the second AZD1222 dose. The receptors were gathered from an adult who received the AZD1222 COVID-19 vaccine. The CDR3 runs from the conserved cysteine through the conserved F or W. D genes are given only for firm matches. Size is omitted from some rows. Given values are once, few, many or a class for expanded clones.

j_call: TRBJ2-7; v_call: TRBV5-8; clone_size: -; d_call: -; cdr3_nt: TGTGCCAGCAGTCCACAGGACGCGGGACTTTACTACGAGCAGTACTTC; cdr3_aa: CASSPQDAGLYYEQYF
j_call: TRBJ2-3; v_call: TRBV11-2; clone_size: -; d_call: -; cdr3_nt: TGTGCCAGCAGCCTCAGGGCCTTCAGCCCAGATACGCAGTATTTT; cdr3_aa: CASSLRAFSPDTQYF
j_call: TRBJ2-3; v_call: TRBV5-1; clone_size: -; d_call: TRBD2; cdr3_nt: TGCGCCAGCAGCCCCGGGACTAGCGGGGGGTTCACAGATACGCAGTATTTT; cdr3_aa: CASSPGTSGGFTDTQYF
j_call: TRBJ2-3; v_call: TRBV6-1; clone_size: -; d_call: TRBD2; cdr3_nt: TGTGCCAGCAGTGAATGGGGTAGCGGGGGAAGCACAGATACGCAGTATTTT; cdr3_aa: CASSEWGSGGSTDTQYF
j_call: TRBJ1-2; v_call: TRBV6-5; clone_size: -; d_call: -; cdr3_nt: TGTGCCAGCGGAGTTAGTCCGGTGATAAACTATGGCTACACCTTC; cdr3_aa: CASGVSPVINYGYTF
j_call: TRBJ1-1; v_call: TRBV10-3; clone_size: -; d_call: -; cdr3_nt: TGTGCCATCTCGTTGGGCCACGGGGACACTGAAGCTTTCTTT; cdr3_aa: CAISLGHGDTEAFF
j_call: TRBJ2-3; v_call: TRBV2; clone_size: -; d_call: -; cdr3_nt: TGTGCCAGCAGTGACAAAATGGGGGATACGCAGTATTTT; cdr3_aa: CASSDKMGDTQYF
j_call: TRBJ1-1; v_call: TRBV7-9; clone_size: -; d_call: -; cdr3_nt: TGTGCCAGCAGCACCATACAGGGCTTTGAAGCTTTCTTT; cdr3_aa: CASSTIQGFEAFF
j_call: TRBJ1-2; v_call: TRBV7-9; clone_size: -; d_call: -; cdr3_nt: TGTGCCAGCAGCTTACTAAGGGGCCCAGAATATGGCTACACCTTC; cdr3_aa: CASSLLRGPEYGYTF
j_call: TRBJ2-2; v_call: TRBV29-1; clone_size: once; d_call: TRBD1; cdr3_nt: TGCAGCGTTGATTACGGGACAGGGTATCCCGGGGAGCTGTTTTTT; cdr3_aa: CSVDYGTGYPGELFF
j_call: TRBJ2-7; v_call: TRBV4-1; clone_size: -; d_call: -; cdr3_nt: TGCGCCAGCAGCTACCTTTTGGGCAACTCCTACGAGCAGTACTTC; cdr3_aa: CASSYLLGNSYEQYF
j_call: TRBJ2-2; v_call: TRBV24-1; clone_size: -; d_call: -; cdr3_nt: TGTGCCACCAGTGATTTTCCACCCGGGGAGCTGTTTTTT; cdr3_aa: CATSDFPPGELFF
j_call: TRBJ1-1; v_call: TRBV6-1; clone_size: -; d_call: -; cdr3_nt: TGTGCCAGCAGTGAAAATCTGGGGGCCACTGAAGCTTTCTTT; cdr3_aa: CASSENLGATEAFF
j_call: TRBJ1-1; v_call: TRBV10-3; clone_size: -; d_call: -; cdr3_nt: TGTGCCATCAGTGGCGAAAACGGGAACACTGAAGCTTTCTTT; cdr3_aa: CAISGENGNTEAFF
j_call: TRBJ2-2; v_call: TRBV9; clone_size: few; d_call: -; cdr3_nt: TGTGCCAGCAGCGCCCCAGGGTGGCGGGAGCTGTTTTTT; cdr3_aa: CASSAPGWRELFF
j_call: TRBJ2-5; v_call: TRBV28; clone_size: -; d_call: TRBD2; cdr3_nt: TGTGCCAGCAGTTTCCAGACTAGCGGGGGGCCTGGCCAAGAGACCCAGTACTTC; cdr3_aa: CASSFQTSGGPGQETQYF
j_call: TRBJ1-5; v_call: TRBV12-5; clone_size: few; d_call: -; cdr3_nt: TGTGCTAGTGGTCCCCCCGACAGTGAAGTGGGCTATAATCAGCCCCAGCATTTT; cdr3_aa: CASGPPDSEVGYNQPQHF
j_call: TRBJ1-5; v_call: TRBV6-2/TRBV6-3; clone_size: once; d_call: TRBD1; cdr3_nt: TGTGCCAGCAGTTTCACAGGGGGCTTTCAGCCCCAGCATTTT; cdr3_aa: CASSFTGGFQPQHF
j_call: TRBJ2-5; v_call: TRBV25-1; clone_size: -; d_call: -; cdr3_nt: TGTGCCAGCAGCTTAGAGACCCAGTACTTC; cdr3_aa: CASSLETQYF
j_call: TRBJ1-1; v_call: TRBV27; clone_size: -; d_call: -; cdr3_nt: TGTGCCAGCAGTCCAGGGCCAAACACTGAAGCTTTCTTT; cdr3_aa: CASSPGPNTEAFF
j_call: TRBJ2-3; v_call: TRBV27; clone_size: once; d_call: -; cdr3_nt: TGTGCCAGCAGTTTATCCGGCACACTAAGCACAGATACGCAGTATTTT; cdr3_aa: CASSLSGTLSTDTQYF
j_call: TRBJ1-5; v_call: TRBV2; clone_size: -; d_call: -; cdr3_nt: TGTGCCAGCAGCGATACAGTCGTCAATCAGCCCCAGCATTTT; cdr3_aa: CASSDTVVNQPQHF
j_call: TRBJ1-1; v_call: TRBV5-1; clone_size: few; d_call: -; cdr3_nt: TGCGCCAGCAGCCCCGCTGGAACGGGGAGCACTGAAGCTTTCTTT; cdr3_aa: CASSPAGTGSTEAFF
j_call: TRBJ2-5; v_call: TRBV5-1; clone_size: once; d_call: -; cdr3_nt: TGCGCCAGCAGCTTGGAACATTCTACTGAGACCCAGTACTTC; cdr3_aa: CASSLEHSTETQYF
j_call: TRBJ2-7; v_call: TRBV18; clone_size: -; d_call: -; cdr3_nt: TGTGCCAGCTCACCACCGATGGGCGGTGAGCAGTACTTC; cdr3_aa: CASSPPMGGEQYF
j_call: TRBJ2-1; v_call: TRBV20-1; clone_size: -; d_call: -; cdr3_nt: TGCAGTGCTAGATATTACAATGAGCAGTTCTTC; cdr3_aa: CSARYYNEQFF
j_call: TRBJ2-2; v_call: TRBV2; clone_size: -; d_call: -; cdr3_nt: TGTGCCAGCAGCTGGGACGGACTTTACGGGGAGCTGTTTTTT; cdr3_aa: CASSWDGLYGELFF
j_call: TRBJ1-5; v_call: TRBV3-1/TRBV3-2; clone_size: -; d_call: -; cdr3_nt: TGTGCCAGCAGCGGACAGATCAATCAGCCCCAGCATTTT; cdr3_aa: CASSGQINQPQHF
j_call: TRBJ1-3; v_call: TRBV5-1; clone_size: -; d_call: -; cdr3_nt: TGCGCCAGCCGGGAACCGATCTTAAACACCATATATTTT; cdr3_aa: CASREPILNTIYF
j_call: TRBJ1-1; v_call: TRBV5-6; clone_size: -; d_call: -; cdr3_nt: TGTGCCAGCAGCCCCGGTGATGGTGAAGCTTTCTTT; cdr3_aa: CASSPGDGEAFF
j_call: TRBJ1-5; v_call: TRBV12-3/TRBV12-4; clone_size: -; d_call: -; cdr3_nt: TGTGCCAGCAGTTCCCGGGTAGATCAGCCCCAGCATTTT; cdr3_aa: CASSSRVDQPQHF
j_call: TRBJ1-1; v_call: TRBV6-5; clone_size: -; d_call: -; cdr3_nt: TGTGCCGGTGCTCGGGGATCGAACACTGAAGCTTTCTTT; cdr3_aa: CAGARGSNTEAFF
j_call: TRBJ2-3; v_call: TRBV5-1; clone_size: -; d_call: -; cdr3_nt: TGCGCCAGCAGCTTGCGCCAGGGCGGCACAGATACGCAGTATTTT; cdr3_aa: CASSLRQGGTDTQYF
j_call: TRBJ1-3; v_call: TRBV9; clone_size: -; d_call: -; cdr3_nt: TGTGCCAGCACCCCGATGGAAGGGATTCTTGGAAACACCATATATTTT; cdr3_aa: CASTPMEGILGNTIYF
j_call: TRBJ2-1; v_call: TRBV11-2; clone_size: -; d_call: -; cdr3_nt: TGTGCCAGCAGCTTAAAGCTAGAGAAGTACAATGAGCAGTTCTTC; cdr3_aa: CASSLKLEKYNEQFF
j_call: TRBJ2-6; v_call: TRBV4-1; clone_size: -; d_call: -; cdr3_nt: TGCGCCAGCAGACAGGGCTGGGGCTCTGGGGCCAACGTCCTGACTTTC; cdr3_aa: CASRQGWGSGANVLTF
j_call: TRBJ2-2; v_call: TRBV18; clone_size: -; d_call: -; cdr3_nt: TGTGCCAGCTCACTTAACACCGGGGAGCTGTTTTTT; cdr3_aa: CASSLNTGELFF
j_call: TRBJ2-5; v_call: TRBV6-6; clone_size: -; d_call: TRBD1; cdr3_nt: TGTGCCAGCAGTTACCGACAGGGGAACCCTCGTGGGACCCAGTACTTC; cdr3_aa: CASSYRQGNPRGTQYF
j_call: TRBJ2-2; v_call: TRBV2; clone_size: -; d_call: TRBD2; cdr3_nt: TGTGCCAGTGGACTAGATAACACCGGGGAGCTGTTTTTT; cdr3_aa: CASGLDNTGELFF
j_call: TRBJ2-1; v_call: TRBV4-1; clone_size: -; d_call: -; cdr3_nt: TGCGCCAGCAGCCAAGATCGGGCGGGAACAGTCGATGAGCAGTTCTTC; cdr3_aa: CASSQDRAGTVDEQFF
j_call: TRBJ2-2; v_call: TRBV24-1; clone_size: -; d_call: -; cdr3_nt: TGTGCCACCAGCCTAATTAGTAGCGAGCGGCCGAACACCGGGGAGCTGTTTTTT; cdr3_aa: CATSLISSERPNTGELFF
j_call: TRBJ2-7; v_call: TRBV5-1; clone_size: -; d_call: -; cdr3_nt: TGCGCCAGCAGCCCAGGACACGGCTACGAGCAGTACTTC; cdr3_aa: CASSPGHGYEQYF
j_call: TRBJ2-5; v_call: TRBV27; clone_size: -; d_call: TRBD2; cdr3_nt: TGTGCCAGCAGGGGACTAGCGCAAGAGACCCAGTACTTC; cdr3_aa: CASRGLAQETQYF
j_call: TRBJ2-7; v_call: TRBV29-1; clone_size: -; d_call: -; cdr3_nt: TGCAGCGTTCCACCCCAACAACAGGGAGGATTCGCCTACGAGCAGTACTTC; cdr3_aa: CSVPPQQQGGFAYEQYF
j_call: TRBJ2-2; v_call: TRBV29-1; clone_size: few; d_call: TRBD2; cdr3_nt: TGCAGCGTTAGCGGGGGGGCGCGGACCGGGGAGCTGTTTTTT; cdr3_aa: CSVSGGARTGELFF
j_call: TRBJ2-7; v_call: TRBV2; clone_size: -; d_call: -; cdr3_nt: TGTGCCAGCAGCGCGGCGTGGGCGGACGAGCAGTACTTC; cdr3_aa: CASSAAWADEQYF
j_call: TRBJ2-1; v_call: TRBV27; clone_size: -; d_call: -; cdr3_nt: TGTGCCAGCAGACCAGGTGGTTCCTACAATGAGCAGTTCTTC; cdr3_aa: CASRPGGSYNEQFF
j_call: TRBJ2-7; v_call: TRBV4-3; clone_size: -; d_call: -; cdr3_nt: TGCGCCAGCAGCCAAGATGCCGGGACGGAGCTATCTGAGCAGTACTTC; cdr3_aa: CASSQDAGTELSEQYF
j_call: TRBJ1-3; v_call: TRBV5-6; clone_size: -; d_call: -; cdr3_nt: TGTGCCAGCAGCTTGTTTCAGACCTCTGGAAACACCATATATTTT; cdr3_aa: CASSLFQTSGNTIYF
j_call: TRBJ2-1; v_call: TRBV12-3/TRBV12-4; clone_size: -; d_call: -; cdr3_nt: TGTGCCAGCAGTTCGGGACGGCGTTGGGTCTTC; cdr3_aa: CASSSGRRWVF
j_call: TRBJ2-2; v_call: TRBV7-6; clone_size: few; d_call: TRBD2; cdr3_nt: TGTGCCAGCAGCTTGTCTAGCGGGGGGGCCCCCGGGGAGCTGTTTTTT; cdr3_aa: CASSLSSGGAPGELFF
j_call: TRBJ1-6; v_call: TRBV2; clone_size: -; d_call: -; cdr3_nt: TGTGCCAGCAGCCGCTACTCCTATAATTCACCCCTCCACTTT; cdr3_aa: CASSRYSYNSPLHF
j_call: TRBJ2-7; v_call: TRBV13; clone_size: -; d_call: -; cdr3_nt: TGTGCCAGCAGCGGGGGGGACAAGACCTACGAGCAGTACTTC; cdr3_aa: CASSGGDKTYEQYF
j_call: TRBJ2-2; v_call: TRBV28; clone_size: -; d_call: TRBD1; cdr3_nt: TGTGCCAGCAGAACCGGGACAGAGGAGCTGTTTTTT; cdr3_aa: CASRTGTEELFF